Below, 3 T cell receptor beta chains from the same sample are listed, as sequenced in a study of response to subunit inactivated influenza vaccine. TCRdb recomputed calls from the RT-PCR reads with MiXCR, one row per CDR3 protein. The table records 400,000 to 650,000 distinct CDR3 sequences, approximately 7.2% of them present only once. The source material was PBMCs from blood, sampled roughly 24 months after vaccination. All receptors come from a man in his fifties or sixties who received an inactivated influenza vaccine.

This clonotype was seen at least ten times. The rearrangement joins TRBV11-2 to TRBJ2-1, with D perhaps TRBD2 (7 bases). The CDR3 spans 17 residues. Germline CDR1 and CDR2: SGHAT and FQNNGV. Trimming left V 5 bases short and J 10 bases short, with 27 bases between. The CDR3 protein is CASSARVWGGSLGEQFF. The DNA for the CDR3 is TGTGCCAGCAGCGCGCGGGTGTGGGGGGGCTCCTTAGGAGAGCAGTTCTTC. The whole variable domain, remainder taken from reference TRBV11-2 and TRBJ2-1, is EAGVAQSPRYKIIEKRQSVAFWCNPISGHATLYWYQQILGQGPKLLIQFQNNGVVDDSQLPKDRFSAERLKGVDSTLKIQPAKLEDSAVYLCASSARVWGGSLGEQFFGPGTRLTVL.

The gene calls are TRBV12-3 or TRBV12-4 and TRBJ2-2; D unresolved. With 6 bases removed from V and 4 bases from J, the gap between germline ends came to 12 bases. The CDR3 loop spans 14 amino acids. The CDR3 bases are TGTGCCAGCAGCCCCGGGTCGCTCACCGGGGAGCTGTTTTTT. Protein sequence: CASSPGSLTGELFF.

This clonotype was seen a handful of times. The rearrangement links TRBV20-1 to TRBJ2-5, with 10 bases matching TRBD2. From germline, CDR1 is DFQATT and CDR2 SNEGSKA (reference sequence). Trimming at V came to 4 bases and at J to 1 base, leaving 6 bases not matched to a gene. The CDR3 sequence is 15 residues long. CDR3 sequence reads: CSATSAGGPQETQYF. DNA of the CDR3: TGCAGTGCTACTTCAGCGGGAGGGCCCCAAGAGACCCAGTACTTC.